This T cell receptor (beta chain) was sequenced for a study of blood T cell repertoires in COVID-19. V dropped 1 base and J dropped 5 bases, with 12 bases sitting between them. This CDR3 is built from 15 residues. Germline V gene sequence: CDR1 MNHEY, CDR2 SMNVEV (reference sequence). Patients of the Seattle cohort, enrolled during active infection, were followed longitudinally. The protocol was immunoSEQ multiplex PCR, while the TCRdb copy is restricted to in-frame clones and leaves out a portion. The profile covers fewer than 200,000 clones, with around 93% appearing a single time and 4.8% taken by the ten largest.

The sequence was obtained from a man aged 25 to 40 with COVID-19, enrolled during active disease. Input material: peripheral blood. V usage is TRBV27 and J usage is TRBJ2-1; the D is unclear. CDR3 DNA: TGTGCCAGCAGTTTATTCCCGGGTCCGAACAATGAGCAGTTCTTC. Amino acids: CASSLFPGPNNEQFF.